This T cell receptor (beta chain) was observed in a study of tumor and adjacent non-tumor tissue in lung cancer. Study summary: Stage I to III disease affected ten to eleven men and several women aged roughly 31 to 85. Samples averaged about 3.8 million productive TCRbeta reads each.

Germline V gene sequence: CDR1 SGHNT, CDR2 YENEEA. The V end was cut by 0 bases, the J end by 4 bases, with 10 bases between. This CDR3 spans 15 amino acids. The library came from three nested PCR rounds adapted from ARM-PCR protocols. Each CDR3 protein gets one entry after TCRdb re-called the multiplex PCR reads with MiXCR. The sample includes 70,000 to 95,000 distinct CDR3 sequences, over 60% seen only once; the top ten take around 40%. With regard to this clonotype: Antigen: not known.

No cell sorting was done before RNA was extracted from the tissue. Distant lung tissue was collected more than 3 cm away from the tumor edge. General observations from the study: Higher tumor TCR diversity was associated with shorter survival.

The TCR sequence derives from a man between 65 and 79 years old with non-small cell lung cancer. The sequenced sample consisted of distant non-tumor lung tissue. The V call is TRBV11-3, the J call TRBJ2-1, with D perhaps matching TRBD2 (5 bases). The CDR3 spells CASSLDPGGYNEQFF. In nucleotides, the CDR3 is TGTGCCAGCAGCTTAGATCCCGGCGGGTACAATGAGCAGTTCTTC.